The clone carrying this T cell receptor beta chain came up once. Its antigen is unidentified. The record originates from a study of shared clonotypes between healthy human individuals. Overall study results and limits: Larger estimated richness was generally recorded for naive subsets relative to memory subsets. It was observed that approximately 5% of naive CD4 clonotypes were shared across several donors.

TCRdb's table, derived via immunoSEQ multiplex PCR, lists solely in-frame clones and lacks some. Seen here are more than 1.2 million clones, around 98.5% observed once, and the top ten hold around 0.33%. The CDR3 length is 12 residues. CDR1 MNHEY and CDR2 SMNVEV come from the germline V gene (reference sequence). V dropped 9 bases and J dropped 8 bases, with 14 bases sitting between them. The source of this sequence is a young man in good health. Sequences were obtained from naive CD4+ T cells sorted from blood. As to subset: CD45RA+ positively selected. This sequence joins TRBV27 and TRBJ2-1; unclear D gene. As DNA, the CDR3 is TGTGCCAGTGCCTTAAGGGCCTATGAGCAGTTCTTC. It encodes CASALRAYEQFF.